Listed below are T cell receptor beta chains from one sample, sequenced in a study of blood T cell repertoires in COVID-19. Method: immunoSEQ multiplex PCR; TCRdb's copy keeps in-frame clones and lacks some. Among about 190,000 clones listed, roughly 80% were seen once. Source material: PBMCs or T cells enriched from blood (not recorded which). These receptors were taken from a woman in her 30s who had recovered from COVID-19. Both conserved end residues are part of each CDR3. The order of the fields is CDR3 protein, clone size, J gene, V gene. Some rows mark clone size as missing; the rest say once, few, many or name a class of expanded clone.

CAKGNGGRISYEQYF	-	TRBJ2-7	TRBV2
CASSFFRGGYEQYF	-	TRBJ2-7	TRBV28
CASSEAIVETSGRVKTQYF	-	TRBJ2-5	TRBV2
CASSRTGDNTEAFF	few	TRBJ1-1	TRBV11-3
CASSLGAGGHTEAFF	-	TRBJ1-1	TRBV5-1
CASSPQEVLGGFGNTIYF	-	TRBJ1-3	TRBV4-1
CATSETGTDTYNEQFF	-	TRBJ2-1	TRBV24-1
CAISVTVPSGNTIYF	-	TRBJ1-3	TRBV10-3
CSGESPGGWGYTF	-	TRBJ1-2	TRBV29-1
CAWSGQGNQPQHF	-	TRBJ1-5	TRBV30
CATSISGGSSYNEQFF	-	TRBJ2-1	TRBV24-1
CASSLSRDEQYF	-	TRBJ2-7	TRBV28
CASSPGGYGYTF	-	TRBJ1-2	TRBV7-9
CASSFLGQGNTEAFF	-	TRBJ1-1	TRBV27
CASSLPLAGGNEQFF	few	TRBJ2-1	TRBV28
CASSPQQGYGYTF	-	TRBJ1-2	TRBV28
CASSATISNQPQHF	-	TRBJ1-5	TRBV7-2
CASSVGTKLMNTEAFF	-	TRBJ1-1	TRBV9
CAWSVRSVNGYTF	-	TRBJ1-2	TRBV30
CASLGTSGYNEQFF	-	TRBJ2-1	TRBV7-9
CASTRTSQETQYF	once	TRBJ2-5	TRBV7-9
CASSLATGQHEQYF	-	TRBJ2-7	TRBV5-1
CASNDRTGGASGYTF	-	TRBJ1-2	TRBV7-2
CATSGQGGYGYTF	-	TRBJ1-2	TRBV24-1
CASSLRDSYEQYF	-	TRBJ2-7	TRBV5-5
CATSDPDRVRGYTF	-	TRBJ1-2	TRBV24-1
CASSGYRGYGYTF	-	TRBJ1-2	TRBV2
CASSANPGGSGNTIYF	-	TRBJ1-3	TRBV9
CASSDRGNQPQHF	few	TRBJ1-5	TRBV28
CASSSRGAEQYF	-	TRBJ2-7	TRBV4-1
CASSSWDRERNTIYF	-	TRBJ1-3	TRBV28
CASSTGGLNEKLFF	once	TRBJ1-4	TRBV9
CASSLMPDPTYEQYF	-	TRBJ2-7	TRBV5-1
CASSPLDTGNQPQHF	few	TRBJ1-5	TRBV7-9
CASSLGQMDTQYF	-	TRBJ2-3	TRBV2
CASSILGQGAKYEETQYF	-	TRBJ2-5	TRBV7-8
CASSYESGSSYNEQFF	once	TRBJ2-1	TRBV6-5
CASSELMNTGELFF	few	TRBJ2-2	TRBV2
CASSYSQGSTNEKLFF	-	TRBJ1-4	TRBV6-5
CASSLGADNYGYTF	-	TRBJ1-2	TRBV7-9
CSVEPAGVPSYEQYF	-	TRBJ2-7	TRBV29-1
CASISRQDYNEKLFF	-	TRBJ1-4	TRBV28
CASSPDLAKNIQYF	-	TRBJ2-4	TRBV6-4
CASSHTLAGGLDTGELFF	-	TRBJ2-2	TRBV4-2
CATSPLRGFSNQPQHF	-	TRBJ1-5	TRBV15